This TCR beta chain was sequenced during a study of shared clonotypes between healthy human individuals. TCRdb's table, derived via immunoSEQ multiplex PCR, lists solely in-frame clones and lacks some. This sample has a few million clones, with approximately 93% found just once. Findings of the study overall: Approximately 4.9% of naive CD4 clonotypes were shared across several donors.

Germline V gene data show CDR1 as SGHDN and CDR2 as FVKESK. This CDR3 has 15 amino acids. With 0 bases removed from V and 0 bases from J, the gap between germline ends came to 8 bases. Worth noting for this clone: Its antigen is currently unknown.

The receptor's source is a man younger than 35 in good health. Some clones in this sample may be carry-over from other donors' samples. The V call is TRBV14, the J call TRBJ2-5; no firm D call. The sequenced sample consisted of naive CD4+ T cells from PBMCs. The subset is: CD45RA+ positively selected. The CDR3 coding sequence is TGTGCCAGCAGCCAAGATCAGAACAACCAAGAGACCCAGTACTTC. Its translation: CASSQDQNNQETQYF.